The 12 T cell receptor beta chains below all came from one sample that was sequenced in a study of lymphopenia after photon versus proton radiotherapy. Data came from immunoSEQ multiplex PCR; TCRdb stores just in-frame clones and leaves some out. Among under 15,000 clones listed, more than 80% were seen once. The source was peripheral blood, collected from a patient treated with proton-based radiotherapy. The receptors were sampled from a man aged 60 to 69 with pancreatic cancer.

This chain links TRBV6-1 with TRBJ2-7; 10 bases line up with TRBD1. Germline-derived CDR1 and CDR2 are MNHNS and SASEGT. The CDR3 has 16 residues. V lost 4 bases and J lost 6; bases outside the gene matches: 12. The CDR3 sequence is CASSGGLGQGLGEQYF. The CDR3 nucleotides are TGTGCCAGCAGTGGGGGACTGGGACAGGGGTTAGGCGAGCAGTACTTC.

The J gene is TRBJ1-1, the V gene TRBV20-1, with D tentatively TRBD1 (5 bases). The CDR3 contains 10 residues. Between the trimmed V and J ends, which lost 3 bases and 7 bases, there was a span of 6 bases. Germline values: CDR1 DFQATT, CDR2 SNEGSKA (reference sequence). The CDR3 region has the DNA TGCAGTGCTAGTGGGGGTGAAGCTTTCTTT. This sequence encodes CSASGGEAFF.

Regarding this clone: This is likely a read error, given that the CDR3 carries no conserved phenylalanine or tryptophan at its end. The DNA is omitted, as the CDR3 cannot be located on it reliably, and the CDR3 follows TCRdb's listing. The chain joins TRBV28 to TRBJ1-2. Looked up from germline, CDR1 is MDHEN and CDR2 is SYDVKM. The CDR3 contains 12 residues when both ends are counted. CDR3 region: CASSYQQDPALY.

Turning to this clone: Other DNA sequences in the sample encode the same CDR3. The chain couples TRBV28 to TRBJ1-2, with D perhaps TRBD1 (5 bases). The V gene's germline CDR1 is MDHEN and CDR2 SYDVKM. This CDR3 is 12 amino acids long. The ends were cut back, 2 bases at V and 8 bases at J, with 9 bases in the middle. CDR3 residues: CASSLAGFGYTF. As DNA, the CDR3 is TGTGCCAGCAGTTTAGCAGGGTTCGGCTACACCTTC.

CDR3 sequence reads: CASSLSWTGADTQYF. CDR3 nucleotides: TGTGCCAGCAGTTTATCGTGGACCGGGGCAGATACGCAGTATTTT. The chain recombines TRBV27 with TRBJ2-3; tentatively, D is TRBD2 (5 bases). This CDR3 is 15 amino acids long. V was pared by 0 bases and J by 4 bases, with 11 bases between. Germline CDR1 reads MNHEY; CDR2 reads SMNVEV (reference sequence).

The J gene is TRBJ2-4, the V gene TRBV7-2; tentatively, D is TRBD1 (6 bases). CDR1 is SGHTA and CDR2 is FQGNSA in the germline V gene. This CDR3 spans 16 amino acids. The V end was cut by 7 bases, the J end by 13 bases, with 29 bases between. The CDR3 protein is CASTSTPGVGTGSQYF. CDR3 nucleotide sequence: TGTGCCAGCACCTCCACCCCAGGGGTAGGGACGGGGTCACAGTACTTC. Using reference TRBV7-2 and TRBJ2-4 for the parts outside the CDR3, the full variable domain is GAGVSQSPSNKVTEKGKDVELRCDPISGHTALYWYRQSLGQGLEFLIYFQGNSAPDKSGLPSDRFSAERTGGSVSTLTIQRTQQEDSAVYLCASTSTPGVGTGSQYFGAGTRLSVL.

The chain combines TRBV30 with TRBJ2-5; D may correspond to TRBD1 or TRBD2 (5 bases each). This CDR3 comprises 16 residues. Deletions cut 3 bases from V and 5 bases from J, with 22 bases between. Germline lookup yields CDR1 GTSNPN and CDR2 SVGIG (reference sequence). CDR3 in DNA: TGTGCCTGGAGAATTTACGAGGGGCACATAGGGGAGACCCAGTACTTC. Protein product: CAWRIYEGHIGETQYF.

This clone was observed a handful of times. J is TRBJ2-1 and V is TRBV28; D is tentatively TRBD1 or TRBD2 (5 bases each). V was trimmed by 5 bases and J by 4 bases, leaving 12 bases between them. Per the germline V gene, CDR1 is MDHEN and CDR2 is SYDVKM. The CDR3 extends over 14 amino acids. The DNA for the CDR3 is TGTGCCAGCAGTGGGACGGAACGATACAATGAGCAGTTCTTC. Protein product: CASSGTERYNEQFF.

The chain recombines TRBV28 with TRBJ2-3; TRBD1 matches at 7 bases. Trimming at V came to 2 bases and at J to 3 bases, leaving 14 bases not matched to a gene. The CDR3 runs to 18 residues. The germline gives CDR1 MDHEN, CDR2 SYDVKM. The CDR3 DNA is TGTGCCAGCAGTTTAGGCTTCGGCAGGGGACAGCCTACAGATACGCAGTATTTT. Protein: CASSLGFGRGQPTDTQYF.

V and J are TRBV28 and TRBJ1-2; maybe TRBD1 (5 bases). The CDR3 sequence is 15 residues long. V lost 5 bases to trimming and J lost 4 bases, with 17 bases between them. Germline V gives CDR1 MDHEN, CDR2 SYDVKM. The CDR3 DNA reads as TGTGCCAGCAGTGATCAGAGGGACGGAAGCTATGGCTACACCTTC. The encoded protein is CASSDQRDGSYGYTF.

The CDR3 nucleotides are TGTGCCAGCACCCGTCGATGGGACAGCTCCTACGAGCAGTACTTC. Translation: CASTRRWDSSYEQYF. The chain has TRBV6-5 and TRBJ2-7; 7 bases map to TRBD1. The germline V gene encodes CDR1 MNHEY and CDR2 SVGAGI. The CDR3 is 15 residues long. Germline trimming cut 7 bases from V and 0 bases from J; bases unmatched to any gene: 9.

In its sample, this clone was seen once. CDR3 DNA: TGTGCCAGCAGTTGGGCTGGGGCCAACGTCCTGACTTTC. It yields the protein CASSWAGANVLTF. The V call is TRBV5-6, the J call TRBJ2-6; D uncertain. CDR3 length: 13 residues. V was trimmed by 5 bases and J by 2 bases, leaving 5 bases between them. Germline V gives CDR1 SGHDT, CDR2 YYEEEE.